A single sample gave rise to the 12 T cell receptor beta chains below, sequenced in a study of T cell repertoires in cytomegalovirus infection (dated by TCRdb to between 2017 and 2020). Sequencing used an Illumina HiSeq 1500. TCRdb reprocessed the public reads (quality trimming at Q25 with fastp, clone calling with MiXCR) and kept in-frame beta chains. Every CDR3 protein is listed once, alongside the most common genes and DNA of its rows. Present in this sample are some 150,000 distinct CDR3 sequences, less than 25% of which were seen just once. Jointly, the top ten make up approximately 11% of the sample. Sequencing used PBMCs. Every receptor here comes from a human donor in good health (CMV status not recorded). Some clones in this sample may be carry-over from other donors' samples.

The chain employs TRBV5-6 and TRBJ2-5; D is possibly TRBD1 (6 bases). The V and J ends lost 0 bases and 5 bases respectively, with 11 bases between them. The CDR3 contains 14 residues. CDR1 and CDR2 (germline): SGHDT, YYEEEE. Here the CDR3 DNA reads TGTGCCAGCAGCTTGGTTTCCAGGGGCGAGACCCAGTACTTC. Translated, it gives CASSLVSRGETQYF.

This clonotype was seen many times. The chain couples TRBV20-1 to TRBJ1-2, with 12 bases fitting TRBD1. The CDR3 is 14 residues long. J was trimmed by 8 bases and V by 1 base; bases with no gene match: 5. Per germline, CDR1 DFQATT and CDR2 SNEGSKA (reference sequence). The CDR3 loop reads CSARAGTGGRGYTF. Written as DNA, the CDR3 is TGCAGTGCTAGAGCCGGGACAGGGGGCCGAGGCTACACCTTC.

Ten or more counts support this clonotype. The chain links TRBV7-6 to TRBJ1-4, with 9 bases lining up with TRBD1. The CDR3 covers 16 residues. CDR1 is SGHVS and CDR2 is FNYEAQ in the germline V gene. After removal of 5 bases from V and 8 bases from J, the junction contained 12 bases not matched to a gene. CDR3 nucleotide sequence: TGTGCCAGCAGCCGCAACGTACAGGGGGCGGGAGAAAAACTGTTTTTT. Protein sequence: CASSRNVQGAGEKLFF.

In its sample, this clonotype was seen a few times. The chain recombines TRBV12-3 or TRBV12-4 with TRBJ2-7; no definite D call. Trimming took 5 bases from V and 0 from J, leaving 5 bases between them. This CDR3 has 12 residues. In DNA form, the CDR3 reads TGTGCCAGCAGTATCGGCTCCTACGAGCAGTACTTC. This codes for CASSIGSYEQYF.

This clonotype was seen ten or more times. One junction end disagrees with the germline gene, perhaps due to a read error. The chain is built from TRBV7-7 and TRBJ2-3; TRBD1 aligns across 8 bases. The germline V gene encodes CDR1 SSHAT and CDR2 FNYEAQ (reference sequence). CDR3 length: 14 amino acids. The CDR3 spells CASSPDRVSDTQYF. CDR3 DNA: TGTGCTAGCAGCCCGGACAGGGTATCAGATACGCAGTATTTT.

The V call is TRBV7-9, the J call TRBJ2-7, with TRBD1 matching 8 bases. Looked up from germline, CDR1 is SEHNR and CDR2 is FQNEAQ (reference sequence). Trimming took 4 bases from V and 1 from J; bases not matched to a gene: 3. The CDR3 runs 14 residues. The CDR3 loop is CASSSDRVSYEQYF. In nucleotides, the CDR3 is TGTGCCAGCAGCTCGGACAGGGTGTCCTACGAGCAGTACTTC.

At least ten counts were recorded for this clonotype. The chain links TRBV7-2 to TRBJ1-3; 9 bases match TRBD1. V lost 2 bases and J lost 0; bases outside the gene matches: 11. The CDR3 covers 19 residues. Germline V lookup: CDR1 SGHTA, CDR2 FQGNSA. In nucleotides, the CDR3 is TGTGCCAGCAGCTTACTGACCGGGACAGGGCGACCCTCTGGAAACACCATATATTTT. Its protein is CASSLLTGTGRPSGNTIYF.

This clonotype has ten or more counts. The chain joins TRBV5-4 to TRBJ2-3; D gene ambiguous. The CDR3 runs 13 residues. V was trimmed by 0 bases and J by 0 bases, leaving 2 bases between them. Germline values: CDR1 SGHNT, CDR2 YYREEE (reference sequence). Written as DNA, the CDR3 is TGTGCCAGCAGCTTGGACAGCACAGATACGCAGTATTTT. Its translation: CASSLDSTDTQYF.

This clonotype was detected ten times or more. The chain carries TRBV7-9 and TRBJ1-4; TRBD1 is a possible D gene (5 bases). Germline V gene data show CDR1 as SEHNR and CDR2 as FQNEAQ (reference sequence). CDR3 length equals 15 residues. Deletions cut 2 bases from V and 6 bases from J, with 13 bases between. CDR3 in amino acids: CASSLMVGGHEKLFF. CDR3 bases: TGTGCCAGCAGCTTAATGGTCGGGGGACATGAAAAACTGTTTTTT. The variable domain in full, with the rest retrieved from reference TRBV7-9 and TRBJ1-4, is DTGVSQNPRHKITKRGQNVTFRCDPISEHNRLYWYRQTLGQGPEFLTYFQNEAQLEKSRLLSDRFSAERPKGSFSTLEIQRTEQGDSAMYLCASSLMVGGHEKLFFGSGTQLSVL.

This chain links TRBV27 with TRBJ2-7, with D tentatively TRBD2 (5 bases). The germline gives CDR1 MNHEY, CDR2 SMNVEV (reference sequence). V lost 3 bases and J 2 bases, leaving 11 bases between the germline ends. The CDR3 length is 14 residues. The CDR3 DNA sequence: TGTGCCAGCAGTTTCCAAGCCGGGGCCTACGAGCAGTACTTC. It yields the protein CASSFQAGAYEQYF.

This chain uses TRBV30 with TRBJ1-1; D not certain. From germline, CDR1 is GTSNPN and CDR2 SVGIG (reference sequence). V gave up 0 bases and J gave up 4 bases, with 9 bases separating them. The CDR3 spans 13 residues. The CDR3 DNA is TGTGCCTGGAGTGTACACGAGGGCACTGAAGCTTTCTTT. Protein: CAWSVHEGTEAFF.

The chain carries TRBV28 and TRBJ2-2; 8 bases line up with TRBD2. CDR1 is MDHEN, CDR2 SYDVKM, per germline. J was trimmed by 4 bases and V by 3 bases; bases with no gene match: 4. This CDR3 has 15 residues. The CDR3, as DNA: TGTGCCAGCAGTTTCAGTCTAGCGGGCACCGGGGAGCTGTTTTTT. Translation gives CASSFSLAGTGELFF.